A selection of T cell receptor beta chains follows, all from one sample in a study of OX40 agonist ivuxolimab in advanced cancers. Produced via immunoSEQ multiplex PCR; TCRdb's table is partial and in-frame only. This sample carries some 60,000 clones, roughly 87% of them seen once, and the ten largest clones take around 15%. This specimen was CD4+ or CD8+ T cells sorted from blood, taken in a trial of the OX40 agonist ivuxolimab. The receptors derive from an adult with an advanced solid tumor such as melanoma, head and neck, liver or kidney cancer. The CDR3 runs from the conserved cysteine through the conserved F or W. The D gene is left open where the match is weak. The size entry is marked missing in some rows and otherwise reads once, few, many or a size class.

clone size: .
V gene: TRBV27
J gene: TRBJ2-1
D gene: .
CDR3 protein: CASCPTFSYNEQFF
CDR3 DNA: TGTGCCAGCTGTCCGACCTTCTCCTACAATGAGCAGTTCTTC

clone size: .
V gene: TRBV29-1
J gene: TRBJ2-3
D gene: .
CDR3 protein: CSVGDGSTDTQYF
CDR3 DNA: TGCAGCGTGGGGGACGGCAGCACAGATACGCAGTATTTT

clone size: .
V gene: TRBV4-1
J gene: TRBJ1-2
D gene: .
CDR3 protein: CASSQDDRGEYGYTF
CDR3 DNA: TGCGCCAGCAGCCAAGATGATCGGGGGGAATATGGCTACACCTTC

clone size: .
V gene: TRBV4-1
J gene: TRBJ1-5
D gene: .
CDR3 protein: CASSQVRGDNQPQHF
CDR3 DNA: TGCGCCAGCAGCCAAGTGAGGGGCGATAATCAGCCCCAGCATTTT

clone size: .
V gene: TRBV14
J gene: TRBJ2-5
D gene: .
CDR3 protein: CASSPLWLQETQYF
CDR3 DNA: TGTGCCAGCAGCCCCCTGTGGCTCCAAGAGACCCAGTACTTC

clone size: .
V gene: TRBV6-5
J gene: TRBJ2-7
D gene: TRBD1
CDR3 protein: CASSATGGIYEQYF
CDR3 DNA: TGTGCCAGCAGCGCGACAGGGGGGATCTACGAGCAGTACTTC

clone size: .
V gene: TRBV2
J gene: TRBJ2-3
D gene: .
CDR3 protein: CASRLQSSTDTQYF
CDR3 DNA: TGTGCCAGCAGATTACAGAGCAGCACAGATACGCAGTATTTT

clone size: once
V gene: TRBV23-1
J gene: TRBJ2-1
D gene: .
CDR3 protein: CASRHIDSGAYNEQFF
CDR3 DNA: TGCGCCAGCAGGCATATAGACAGTGGGGCCTACAATGAGCAGTTCTTC

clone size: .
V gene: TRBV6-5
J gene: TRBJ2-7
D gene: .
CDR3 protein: CASSYSLQASYEQYF
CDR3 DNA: TGTGCCAGCAGTTACTCGTTACAGGCCTCCTACGAGCAGTACTTC

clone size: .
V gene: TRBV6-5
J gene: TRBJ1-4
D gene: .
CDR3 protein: CASSFAHRVTNEKLFF
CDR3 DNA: TGTGCCAGCAGTTTTGCCCACAGGGTAACTAATGAAAAACTGTTTTTT

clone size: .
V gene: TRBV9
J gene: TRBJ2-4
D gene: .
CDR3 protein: CASSVGVENIQYF
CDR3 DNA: TGTGCCAGCAGCGTAGGGGTCGAAAACATTCAGTACTTC

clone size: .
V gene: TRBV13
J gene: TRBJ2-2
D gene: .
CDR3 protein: CASSLGLSGGAAGDTGELFF
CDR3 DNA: TGTGCCAGCAGCTTAGGCTTGTCAGGGGGCGCGGCGGGAGATACCGGGGAGCTGTTTTTT

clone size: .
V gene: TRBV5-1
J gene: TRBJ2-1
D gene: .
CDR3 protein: CASRLQGPYNEQFF
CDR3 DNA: TGCGCCAGCAGGTTACAGGGACCCTACAATGAGCAGTTCTTC

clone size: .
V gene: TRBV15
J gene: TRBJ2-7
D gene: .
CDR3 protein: CATSRDYVGNEQYF
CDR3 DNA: TGTGCCACCAGCAGAGATTATGTGGGAAACGAGCAGTACTTC

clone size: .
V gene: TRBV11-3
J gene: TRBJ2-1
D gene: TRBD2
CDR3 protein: CASSPAGTSGYNEQFF
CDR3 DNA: TGTGCCAGCAGCCCCGCCGGGACTAGCGGCTACAATGAGCAGTTCTTC

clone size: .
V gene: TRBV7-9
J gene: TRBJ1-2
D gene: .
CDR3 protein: CASSLRGAANYGYTF
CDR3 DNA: TGTGCCAGCAGCCTCCGAGGTGCGGCCAACTATGGCTACACCTTC

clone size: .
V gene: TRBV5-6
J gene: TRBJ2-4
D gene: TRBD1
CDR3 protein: CASSYWTGGHIQYF
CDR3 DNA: TGTGCCAGCAGTTACTGGACAGGGGGACACATTCAGTACTTC

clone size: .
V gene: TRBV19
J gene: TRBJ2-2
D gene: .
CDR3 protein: CASTFGSHTGELFF
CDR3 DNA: TGTGCCAGTACCTTCGGTAGTCACACCGGGGAGCTGTTTTTT

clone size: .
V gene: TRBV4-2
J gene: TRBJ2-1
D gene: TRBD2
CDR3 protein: CASSQAGEREFEQFF
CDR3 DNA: TGTGCCAGCAGCCAAGCTGGTGAGCGGGAGTTTGAGCAGTTCTTC

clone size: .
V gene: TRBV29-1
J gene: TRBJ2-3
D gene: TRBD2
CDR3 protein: CSVGRTSGSLDTQYF
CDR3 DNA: TGCAGCGTTGGGAGGACTAGCGGGAGTTTGGATACGCAGTATTTT

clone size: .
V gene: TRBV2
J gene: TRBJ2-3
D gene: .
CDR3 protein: CASSTSYPGPTQYF
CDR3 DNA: TGTGCCAGCAGTACCTCTTACCCCGGCCCAACGCAGTATTTT

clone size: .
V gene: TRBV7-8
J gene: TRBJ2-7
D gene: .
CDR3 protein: CASSSRTYEQYF
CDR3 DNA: TGTGCCAGCAGCTCCCGAACCTACGAGCAGTACTTC

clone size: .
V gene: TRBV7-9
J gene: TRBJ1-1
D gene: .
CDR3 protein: CASSLARQAAYTNTEAFF
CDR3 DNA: TGTGCCAGCAGCTTAGCCCGACAGGCGGCCTACACGAACACTGAAGCTTTCTTT

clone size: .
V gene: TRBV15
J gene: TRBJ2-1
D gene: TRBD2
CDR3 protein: CATSKWGTSGRNNEQFF
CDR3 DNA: TGTGCCACCAGCAAATGGGGGACTAGCGGGAGAAATAATGAGCAGTTCTTC

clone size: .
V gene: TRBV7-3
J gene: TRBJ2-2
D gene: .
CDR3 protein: CASSLSSAAGELFF
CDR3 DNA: TGTGCCAGCAGCTTATCCAGCGCCGCCGGGGAGCTGTTTTTT

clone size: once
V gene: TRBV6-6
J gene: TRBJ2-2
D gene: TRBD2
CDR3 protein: CASRGTSSTGELFF
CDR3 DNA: TGTGCCAGCAGGGGGACTAGCAGCACCGGGGAGCTGTTTTTT

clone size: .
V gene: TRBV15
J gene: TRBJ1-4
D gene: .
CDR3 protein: CATSGGGANEKLFF
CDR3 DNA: TGTGCCACCAGTGGGGGAGGTGCTAATGAAAAACTGTTTTTT

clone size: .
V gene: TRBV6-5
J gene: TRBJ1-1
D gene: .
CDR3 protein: CASSYEVGTEAFF
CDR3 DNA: TGTGCCAGCAGTTACGAGGTTGGGACTGAAGCTTTCTTT

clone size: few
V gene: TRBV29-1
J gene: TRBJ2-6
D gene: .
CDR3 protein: CSAAEAAWPNVLTF
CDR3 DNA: TGCAGCGCCGCGGAGGCGGCCTGGCCCAACGTCCTGACTTTC

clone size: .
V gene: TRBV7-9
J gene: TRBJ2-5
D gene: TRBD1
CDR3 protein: CASSLDRAETQYF
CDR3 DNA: TGTGCCAGCAGCCTGGACAGGGCGGAGACCCAGTACTTC

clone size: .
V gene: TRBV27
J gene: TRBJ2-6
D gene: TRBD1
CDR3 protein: CASRTTGGTGANVLTF
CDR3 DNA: TGTGCCAGCAGGACGACAGGGGGTACTGGGGCCAACGTCCTGACTTTC

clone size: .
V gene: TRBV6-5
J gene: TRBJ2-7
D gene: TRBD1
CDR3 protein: CASRRTGPLHEQYF
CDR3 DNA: TGTGCCAGCAGAAGGACAGGGCCTCTTCACGAGCAGTACTTC

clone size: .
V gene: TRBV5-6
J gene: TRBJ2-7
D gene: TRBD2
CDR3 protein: CASSTGLATSYEQYF
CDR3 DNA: TGTGCCAGCAGCACGGGACTAGCGACGTCCTACGAGCAGTACTTC

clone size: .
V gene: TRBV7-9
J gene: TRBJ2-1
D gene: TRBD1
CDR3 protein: CASSLVQGDDEQFF
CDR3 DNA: TGTGCCAGCAGCTTAGTTCAGGGGGACGATGAGCAGTTCTTC

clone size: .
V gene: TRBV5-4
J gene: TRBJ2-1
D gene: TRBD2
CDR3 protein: CASSLPPAGGGNEQFF
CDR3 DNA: TGTGCCAGCAGCTTGCCCCCAGCGGGAGGAGGCAATGAGCAGTTCTTC

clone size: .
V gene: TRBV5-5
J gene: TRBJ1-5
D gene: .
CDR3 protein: CASSGGGSYSNQPQHF
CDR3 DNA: TGTGCCAGCAGCGGGGGCGGGAGCTATAGCAATCAGCCCCAGCATTTT

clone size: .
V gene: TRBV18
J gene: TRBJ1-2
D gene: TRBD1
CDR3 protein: CASSPKQGPNYGYTF
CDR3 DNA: TGTGCCAGCTCACCAAAACAGGGGCCCAACTATGGCTACACCTTC

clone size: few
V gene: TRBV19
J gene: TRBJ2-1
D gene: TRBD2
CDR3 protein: CASSVLAGYNEQFF
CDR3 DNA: TGTGCCAGTAGTGTACTAGCGGGATACAATGAGCAGTTCTTC

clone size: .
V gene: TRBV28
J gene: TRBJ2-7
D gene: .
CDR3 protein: CASSAAGLRYEQYF
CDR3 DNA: TGTGCCAGCAGCGCAGCCGGACTCCGGTACGAGCAGTACTTC

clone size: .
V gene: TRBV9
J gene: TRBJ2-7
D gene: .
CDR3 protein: CASSIHPRDEQYF
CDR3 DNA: TGTGCCAGCAGCATCCACCCGAGGGACGAGCAGTACTTC

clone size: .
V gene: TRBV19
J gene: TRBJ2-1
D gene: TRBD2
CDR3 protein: CATKGSGSFNEQFF
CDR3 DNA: TGTGCCACAAAGGGGAGCGGGAGTTTCAATGAGCAGTTCTTC

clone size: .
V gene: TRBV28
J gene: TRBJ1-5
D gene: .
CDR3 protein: CASTILINQPQHF
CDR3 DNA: TGTGCCAGCACCATCCTCATTAATCAGCCCCAGCATTTT

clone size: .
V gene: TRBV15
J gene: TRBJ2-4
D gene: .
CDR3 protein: CATSSIGRRRQYF
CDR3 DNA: TGTGCCACCAGCAGCATCGGACGGCGAAGACAGTACTTC

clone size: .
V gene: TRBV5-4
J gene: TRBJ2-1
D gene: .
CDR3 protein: CASSPDRNYNEQFF
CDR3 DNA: TGTGCCAGCAGCCCCGACAGGAACTACAATGAGCAGTTCTTC

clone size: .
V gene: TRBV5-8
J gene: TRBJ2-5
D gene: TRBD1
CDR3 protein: CASSLWTGIVRETQYF
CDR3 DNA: TGTGCCAGCAGCTTGTGGACAGGGATAGTGAGAGAGACCCAGTACTTC

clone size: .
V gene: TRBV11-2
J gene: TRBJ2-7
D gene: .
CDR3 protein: CASTDLGASIYEQYF
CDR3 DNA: TGTGCCAGCACCGATCTAGGGGCCTCTATCTACGAGCAGTACTTC

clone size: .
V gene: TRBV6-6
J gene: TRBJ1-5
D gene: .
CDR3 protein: CASKPSTTANQPQHF
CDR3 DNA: TGTGCCAGCAAACCCTCGACCACGGCAAATCAGCCCCAGCATTTT

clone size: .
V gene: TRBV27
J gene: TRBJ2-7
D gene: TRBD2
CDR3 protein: CASSPQGGRGVNNYEQYF
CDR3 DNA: TGTGCCAGCAGTCCCCAGGGTGGGAGGGGAGTTAATAACTACGAGCAGTACTTC

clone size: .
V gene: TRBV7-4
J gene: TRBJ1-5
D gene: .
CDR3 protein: CASSSSPGPYSNQPQHF
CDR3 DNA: TGTGCCAGCAGCTCGTCCCCGGGACCCTATAGCAATCAGCCCCAGCATTTT

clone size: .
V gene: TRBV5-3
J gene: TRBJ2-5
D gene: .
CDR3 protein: CARSSPDWFGETQYF
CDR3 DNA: TGTGCCAGAAGCTCACCGGACTGGTTTGGAGAGACCCAGTACTTC

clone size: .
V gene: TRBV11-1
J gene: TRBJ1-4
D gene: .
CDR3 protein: CASSLGYGEKLFF
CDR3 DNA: TGTGCCAGCAGCTTAGGGTACGGTGAAAAACTGTTTTTT

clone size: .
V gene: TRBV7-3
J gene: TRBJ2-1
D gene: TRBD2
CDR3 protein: CASSSGTSDYNEQFF
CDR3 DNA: TGTGCCAGCAGCTCCGGGACTAGCGACTACAATGAGCAGTTCTTC

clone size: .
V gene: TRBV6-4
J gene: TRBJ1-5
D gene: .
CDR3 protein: CASSDPLTGSGLDGGNQPQHF
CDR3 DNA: TGTGCCAGCAGTGACCCCTTGACCGGTTCGGGTTTAGATGGTGGCAATCAGCCCCAGCATTTT

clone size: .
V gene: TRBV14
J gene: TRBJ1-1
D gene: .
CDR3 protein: CASSLQFNTEAFF
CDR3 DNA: TGTGCCAGCAGCCTGCAATTTAACACTGAAGCTTTCTTT

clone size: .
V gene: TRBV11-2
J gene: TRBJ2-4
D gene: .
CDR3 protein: CASSLDEGPRVQYF
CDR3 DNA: TGTGCCAGCAGCTTAGATGAGGGACCCAGGGTTCAGTACTTC

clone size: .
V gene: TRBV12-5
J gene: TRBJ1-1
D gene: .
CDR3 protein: CASGFGGGLTEAFF
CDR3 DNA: TGTGCTAGTGGTTTCGGGGGGGGCTTGACTGAAGCTTTCTTT

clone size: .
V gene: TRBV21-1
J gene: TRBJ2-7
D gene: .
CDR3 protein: CASSKVGAGFHYEQYF
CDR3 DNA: TGTGCCAGCAGCAAAGTCGGAGCAGGGTTCCACTACGAGCAGTACTTC

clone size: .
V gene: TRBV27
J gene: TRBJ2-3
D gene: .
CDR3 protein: CASSRGAGGTQYF
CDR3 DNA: TGTGCCAGTAGTAGGGGGGCTGGAGGTACGCAGTATTTT

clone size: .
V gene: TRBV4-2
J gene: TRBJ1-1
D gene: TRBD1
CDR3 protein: CASSQRQGGVTEAFF
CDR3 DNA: TGTGCCAGCAGCCAAAGACAGGGGGGGGTCACTGAAGCTTTCTTT